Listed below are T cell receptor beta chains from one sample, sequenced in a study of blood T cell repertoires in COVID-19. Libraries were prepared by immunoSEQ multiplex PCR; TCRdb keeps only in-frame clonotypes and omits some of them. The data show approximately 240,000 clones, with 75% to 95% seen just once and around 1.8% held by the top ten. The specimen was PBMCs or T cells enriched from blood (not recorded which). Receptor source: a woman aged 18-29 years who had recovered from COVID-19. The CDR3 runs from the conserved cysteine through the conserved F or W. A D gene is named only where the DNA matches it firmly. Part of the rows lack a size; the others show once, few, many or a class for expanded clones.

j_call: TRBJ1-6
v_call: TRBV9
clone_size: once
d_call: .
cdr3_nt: TGTGCCAGCAGCCCAGGGCAGGAGATGTCACCCCTCCACTTT
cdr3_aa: CASSPGQEMSPLHF

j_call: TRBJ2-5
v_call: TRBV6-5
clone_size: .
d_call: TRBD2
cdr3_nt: TGTGCCAGCAGTTACTTCGGGGCGGGAGAAGAGACCCAGTACTTC
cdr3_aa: CASSYFGAGEETQYF

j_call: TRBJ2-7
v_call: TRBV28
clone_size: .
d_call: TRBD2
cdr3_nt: TGTGCCAGCGGGACTAGCGGATCCTACGAGCAGTACTTC
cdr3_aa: CASGTSGSYEQYF

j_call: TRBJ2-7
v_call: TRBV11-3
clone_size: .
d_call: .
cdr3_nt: TGTGCCAGCAGTCGACTGAGTGGCGCCAGCTCCTACGAGCAGTACTTC
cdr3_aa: CASSRLSGASSYEQYF

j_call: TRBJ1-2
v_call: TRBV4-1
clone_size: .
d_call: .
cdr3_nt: TGCGCCAGCAGCCAAGATACAGGGCAGAACTATGGCTACACCTTC
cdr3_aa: CASSQDTGQNYGYTF

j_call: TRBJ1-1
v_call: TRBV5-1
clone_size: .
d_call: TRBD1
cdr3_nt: TGCGCCAGCAGCTTTAGACAGGGTCTGGCCACTGAAGCTTTCTTT
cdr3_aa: CASSFRQGLATEAFF

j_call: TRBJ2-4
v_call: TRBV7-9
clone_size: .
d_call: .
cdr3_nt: TGTGCCAGCAGCTTAGCGACAGGAAAAAACATTCAGTACTTC
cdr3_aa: CASSLATGKNIQYF

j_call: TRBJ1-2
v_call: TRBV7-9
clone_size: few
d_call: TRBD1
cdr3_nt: TGTGCCAGCAGCTTCGGACAGGAACGCGGCTATGGCTACACCTTC
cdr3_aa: CASSFGQERGYGYTF

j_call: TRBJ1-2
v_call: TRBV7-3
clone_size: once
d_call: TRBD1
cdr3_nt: TGTGCCAGCAGCTTAATGCCGGGACAGAGCTATGGCTACACCTTC
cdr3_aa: CASSLMPGQSYGYTF

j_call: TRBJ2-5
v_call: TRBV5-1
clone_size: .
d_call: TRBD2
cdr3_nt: TGCGCCAGCAGCTTGTCAGGGAGCGGGGGACCGGCCCAGTACTTC
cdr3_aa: CASSLSGSGGPAQYF

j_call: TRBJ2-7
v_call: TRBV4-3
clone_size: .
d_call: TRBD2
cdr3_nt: TGCGCCAGCAGCCAGCAACCGGGACTAGCGGGGCACGAGCAGTACTTC
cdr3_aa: CASSQQPGLAGHEQYF

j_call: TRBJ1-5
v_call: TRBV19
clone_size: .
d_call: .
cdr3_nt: TGTGCCAGTAGTCCAGGGGAAAGCAATCAGCCCCAGCATTTT
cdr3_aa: CASSPGESNQPQHF

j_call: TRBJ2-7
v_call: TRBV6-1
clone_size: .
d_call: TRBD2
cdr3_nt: TGTGCCAGCAGTGACGGGCGGGGGGGCCTCTACGAGCAGTACTTC
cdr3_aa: CASSDGRGGLYEQYF

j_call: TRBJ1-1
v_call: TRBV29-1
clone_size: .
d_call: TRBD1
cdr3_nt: TGCAGCGTTGGAGCAGGGGGCCCGGGGACTGAAGCTTTCTTT
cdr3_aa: CSVGAGGPGTEAFF

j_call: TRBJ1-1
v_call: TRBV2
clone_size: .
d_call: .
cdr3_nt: TGTGCCAGCAGCACACAGGTTGTCACTGAAGCTTTCTTT
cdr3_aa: CASSTQVVTEAFF

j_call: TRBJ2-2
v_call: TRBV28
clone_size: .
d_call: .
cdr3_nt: TGTGCCAGCATGCAGGGCGACGGGGAGCTGTTTTTT
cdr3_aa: CASMQGDGELFF

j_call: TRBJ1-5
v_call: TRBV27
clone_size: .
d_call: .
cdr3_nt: TGTGCCAGCAACTGGGCCGGGCAGGAGGATCAGCCCCAGCATTTT
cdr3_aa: CASNWAGQEDQPQHF

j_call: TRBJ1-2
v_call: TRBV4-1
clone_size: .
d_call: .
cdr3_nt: TGCGCCAGCAGCTACCCAGGACAGCGCGATTATGGCTACACCTTC
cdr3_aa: CASSYPGQRDYGYTF

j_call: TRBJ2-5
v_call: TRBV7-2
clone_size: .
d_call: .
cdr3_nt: TGTGCCAGCAGCTTAGAAGGGTCTATCCGGCAGGGGCTCGAGGCCCAGTACTTC
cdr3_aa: CASSLEGSIRQGLEAQYF

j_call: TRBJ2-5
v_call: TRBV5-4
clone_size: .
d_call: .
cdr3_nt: TGTGCCAGCAGCTTGGTTGCAGAAGAGACCCAGTACTTC
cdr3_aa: CASSLVAEETQYF

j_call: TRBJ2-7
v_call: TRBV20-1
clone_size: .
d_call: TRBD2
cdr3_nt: TGCAGTGCTAGTAGGACTAGCGGGAGAAGGAACGAGCAGTACTTC
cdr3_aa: CSASRTSGRRNEQYF

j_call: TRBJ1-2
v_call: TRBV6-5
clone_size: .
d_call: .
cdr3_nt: TGTGCCAGCGGCCCCCGGAGGCTCTATGGCTACACCTTC
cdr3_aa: CASGPRRLYGYTF

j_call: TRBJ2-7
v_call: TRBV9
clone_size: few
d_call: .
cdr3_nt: TGTGCCAGCAGTGAGGGGGACACGGCCTACGAGCAGTACTTC
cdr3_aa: CASSEGDTAYEQYF

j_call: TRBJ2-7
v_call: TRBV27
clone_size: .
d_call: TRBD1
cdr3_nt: TGTGCCAGCAGCGCCGGACAGGGGGTAGACGAGCAGTACTTC
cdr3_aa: CASSAGQGVDEQYF

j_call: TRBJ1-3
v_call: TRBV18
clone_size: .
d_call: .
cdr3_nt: TGTGCCAGCTCACCACCCGACAGAAACACCATATATTTT
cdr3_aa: CASSPPDRNTIYF

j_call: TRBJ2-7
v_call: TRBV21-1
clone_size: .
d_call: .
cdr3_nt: TGTGCCAGCAGCACAGGACAGGACTCTGGAAGGGAGTACTTC
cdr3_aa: CASSTGQDSGREYF

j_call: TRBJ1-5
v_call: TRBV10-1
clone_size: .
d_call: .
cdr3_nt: TGCGCCAGAGGGGATCAGCCCCAGCATTTT
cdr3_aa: CARGDQPQHF

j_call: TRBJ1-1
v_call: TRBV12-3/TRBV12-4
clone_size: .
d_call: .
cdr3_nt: TGTGCCTGCACAGTGCAGACTGAAGCTTTCTTT
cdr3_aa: CACTVQTEAFF

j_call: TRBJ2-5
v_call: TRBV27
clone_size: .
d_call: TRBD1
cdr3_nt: TGTGCCAGCAGTGGACAGGGGGCGGTGGAGACCCAGTACTTC
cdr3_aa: CASSGQGAVETQYF

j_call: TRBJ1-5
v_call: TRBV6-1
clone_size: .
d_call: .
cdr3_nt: TGTGCCAGCAGTGAAGCGGTGAGGCAGCCCCAGCATTTT
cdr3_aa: CASSEAVRQPQHF

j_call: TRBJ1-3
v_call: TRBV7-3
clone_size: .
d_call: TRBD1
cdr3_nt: TGTGCCAGCAGCTTCCGGACAGGAACCCCCTTAGCGAGGATCGGAGGAAACACCATATATTTT
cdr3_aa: CASSFRTGTPLARIGGNTIYF

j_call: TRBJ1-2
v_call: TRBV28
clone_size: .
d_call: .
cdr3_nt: TGTGCCAGCAGTTTAGGGACTACTAACTATGGCTACACCTTC
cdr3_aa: CASSLGTTNYGYTF

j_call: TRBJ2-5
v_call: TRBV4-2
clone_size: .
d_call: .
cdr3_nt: TGTGCCAGCAGCCAAGAGCTGAAGCGGATACGCCAAGAGACCCAGTACTTC
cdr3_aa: CASSQELKRIRQETQYF

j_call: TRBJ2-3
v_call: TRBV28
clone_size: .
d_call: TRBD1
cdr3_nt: TGTGCCAGCAGTACAACAGGGGCGAGGGATAACACAGATACGCAGTATTTT
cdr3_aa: CASSTTGARDNTDTQYF

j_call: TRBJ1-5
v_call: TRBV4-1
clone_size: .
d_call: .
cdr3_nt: TGCGCCAGCAGCCAAGGGAGGGGCAATCAGCCCCAGCATTTT
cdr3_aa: CASSQGRGNQPQHF

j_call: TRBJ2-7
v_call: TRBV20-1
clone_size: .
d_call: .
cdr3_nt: TGCAGTGCTCTGAAGCTCTACGAGCAGTACTTC
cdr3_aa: CSALKLYEQYF

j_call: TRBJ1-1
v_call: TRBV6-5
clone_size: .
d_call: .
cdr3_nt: TGTGCCAGCAGGATGGCAAGTAACACTGAAGCTTTCTTT
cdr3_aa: CASRMASNTEAFF

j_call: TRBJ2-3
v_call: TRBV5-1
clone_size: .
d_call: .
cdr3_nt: TGCGCCAGCAGCTTGGGGGGAGCTAGCACAGATACGCAGTATTTT
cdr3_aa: CASSLGGASTDTQYF

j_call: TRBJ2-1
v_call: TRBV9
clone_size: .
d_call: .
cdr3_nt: TGTGCCAGCAGCCCATATCCGCCCAGCTCCTACAATGAGCAGTTCTTC
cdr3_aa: CASSPYPPSSYNEQFF